This TCR beta chain was identified during a study of blood T cells in healthy people across ages. The germline V gene encodes CDR1 SGHTA and CDR2 FQGNSA. This CDR3 is built from 14 residues. Points on this clonotype: Its target is unknown. The junction departs from germline at one end; a sequencing error may be responsible.

The authors ran a second PCR of 7 to 11 cycles using a sample-barcoded 5' primer and a J-beta primer mix. There were at least 3 million CDR3-containing paired-end reads obtained from each sample. TCRdb reanalysed the 5' RACE reads using MiXCR and keeps one entry per CDR3 protein. The sample holds over 1,500,000 distinct CDR3 sequences, around 48% seen once. Study observations and caveats: Older individuals had lower TCR beta diversity per million T cells (the decline was roughly linear).

Sequenced: blood. V usage is TRBV7-2 and J usage is TRBJ2-1; 8 positions agree with TRBD2. This TCR was recovered from a middle-aged woman in good health. CDR3 residues: CVSSPRTSWNEQFF. CDR3 sequence (DNA): TGTGTCAGCAGCCCGCGGACTAGCTGGAATGAGCAGTTCTTC.